This T cell receptor (beta chain) was captured by sequencing in a study of T cell repertoires in ileal Crohn's disease. The CDR3 totals 15 residues. In germline, CDR1 is SGHAT, CDR2 FQNNGV. V dropped 3 bases and J dropped 6 bases, with 14 bases sitting between them. Clones were sequenced by immunoSEQ multiplex PCR, and TCRdb holds only the in-frame ones, with some missing. Altogether around 14,000 clones are present, less than 85% being singletons, with the ten largest covering 5.5% to 7%. Of note for this clone: Antigen unknown.

Findings and caveats of the study: Mucosal expansions were suggested to be mainly CD8 T cells.

This receptor was obtained from an adult with Crohn's disease. Sequenced input: ileal tissue. The chain recombines TRBV11-2 with TRBJ1-4; D unresolved. CDR3 DNA: TGTGCCAGCAGCTTCAGTATCGGGATAGATGAAAAACTGTTTTTT. Protein: CASSFSIGIDEKLFF.